What follows are 14 T cell receptor beta chains derived from one specimen sequenced in a study of identical twins. TCRdb passed the 5' RACE reads through MiXCR, listing each CDR3 protein once. The sample lists some 560,000 distinct CDR3 sequences; 9.6% were seen once. The same sample was also used in a study of yellow fever vaccine responses in identical twins.

The sample taken for sequencing was PBMCs. The origin of the receptors is a woman aged 18-29 years in good health.

This chain's CDR3 is CAWSKNHEQYF. In DNA, the CDR3 is TGTGCCTGGAGTAAAAACCACGAGCAGTACTTC. The J gene is TRBJ2-7, the V gene TRBV30; D is uncertain. The germline gives CDR1 GTSNPN, CDR2 SVGIG (reference sequence). Trimming shortened V by 2 bases and J by 5 bases, and 7 bases separated the two germline ends. This CDR3 contains 11 residues. The full variable domain, with the rest looked up from reference TRBV30 and TRBJ2-7, is SQTIHQWPATLVQPVGSPLSLECTVEGTSNPNLYWYRQAAGRGLQLLFYSVGIGQISSEVPQNLSASRPQDRQFILSSKKLLLSDSGFYLCAWSKNHEQYFGPGTRLTVT.

This clonotype was observed at least ten times. V and J are TRBV29-1 and TRBJ2-1; D is possibly TRBD2 (6 bases). The CDR3 covers 13 residues. Trimming took off 5 bases at V and 4 bases at J, with 12 bases between the two ends. Germline-derived CDR1 and CDR2 are SQVTM and ANQGSEA. CDR3 nucleotide sequence: TGCAGCGTTTCTGGGGACTCTTACAATGAGCAGTTCTTC. This translates into CSVSGDSYNEQFF.

This clonotype was recorded many times. V is TRBV5-1 and J is TRBJ2-7, with 8 bases matching TRBD2. CDR1 and CDR2 (germline): SGHRS, YFSETQ. The V and J ends lost 4 bases and 7 bases, in that order; junction bases with no gene match: 13. The CDR3 has 15 residues. CDR3: CASSLTSGGLREQYF. The CDR3 bases are TGCGCCAGCAGCCTTACTAGCGGAGGACTCCGGGAGCAGTACTTC.

This clonotype was counted a few times. The chain joins TRBV7-2 to TRBJ2-3; D remains unclear. Trimming removed 4 bases from V and 0 bases from J, with 14 bases in between. Germline V CDR1 and CDR2: SGHTA, FQGNSA. The CDR3 is 16 amino acids. CDR3 in DNA: TGTGCCAGCAGCTGGCAACTAAGTTCTAGCACAGATACGCAGTATTTT. Translated: CASSWQLSSSTDTQYF.

This clonotype was observed at least ten times. This chain connects TRBV29-1 to TRBJ1-2; 7 positions match TRBD1. This CDR3 has 13 residues. Germline V gene lookup returns CDR1 SQVTM and CDR2 ANQGSEA. Trimming removed 5 bases from V and 0 bases from J; junction bases left unmatched: 3. The CDR3 nucleotides are TGCAGCGTTCCGGGACAGACTAACTATGGCTACACCTTC. It encodes CSVPGQTNYGYTF.

The sample holds a few counts of this clonotype. The rearrangement uses TRBV3-1 and TRBJ2-6, with D possibly being TRBD1 (5 bases). This CDR3 spans 16 amino acids. The germline V gene encodes CDR1 LGHDT and CDR2 YNNKEL (reference sequence). V was clipped by 2 bases and J by 2 bases, with 10 bases between them. CDR3 in DNA: TGTGCCAGCAGCCAACAGACAGTCGCTGGGGCCAACGTCCTGACTTTC. This encodes CASSQQTVAGANVLTF.

This clonotype was picked up a small number of times. This CDR3 reads CASSLGHRANYGYTF. For the CDR3, the DNA is TGCGCCAGCAGCTTGGGGCACCGAGCTAACTATGGCTACACCTTC. This sequence joins TRBV5-1 and TRBJ1-2; D uncertain. The CDR3 covers 15 residues. The germline gives CDR1 SGHRS, CDR2 YFSETQ. Trimming took off 0 bases at V and 0 bases at J, with 9 bases between the two ends.

Points on this clonotype: Germline is not matched at one junction end, which may reflect a read error. The chain recombines TRBV7-7 with TRBJ2-5; D call uncertain. Germline V gene data show CDR1 as SSHAT and CDR2 as FNYEAQ (reference sequence). This CDR3 comprises 14 residues. The CDR3 DNA reads TGTGCTAGCAGCTTATCGGAGTTACAAGAGACCCAGTACTTC. Translated: CASSLSELQETQYF.

The chain employs TRBV6-5 and TRBJ1-1; 8 bases agree with TRBD1. This CDR3 region has 14 residues. V shed 2 bases and J 1 base; nucleotides not matched to a gene: 0. Per germline, CDR1 MNHEY and CDR2 SVGAGI. CDR3 DNA sequence: TGTGCCAGCAGTTACACAGGGGGGAACACTGAAGCTTTCTTT. Protein sequence: CASSYTGGNTEAFF.

This clonotype has ten or more counts. This rearrangement joins TRBV29-1 to TRBJ2-1, with 14 bases identical to TRBD2. The CDR3 sequence is 15 residues long. The germline CDR1 and CDR2 sequences are SQVTM and ANQGSEA. With 5 bases clipped from V and 7 bases from J, the junction kept 7 bases outside the gene matches. In nucleotides, the CDR3 is TGCAGCGTTCTGGGACTAGCGGGAGCCCGGAATGAGCAGTTCTTC. This sequence encodes CSVLGLAGARNEQFF.

The chain is built from TRBV5-1 and TRBJ2-7, with TRBD2 matching 13 bases. The CDR3 is 17 amino acids. V lost 8 bases and J lost 0; bases outside the gene matches: 11. Germline CDR1 reads SGHRS; CDR2 reads YFSETQ. This CDR3 reads CASSLGLAGPSSYEQYF. The DNA of the CDR3 is TGCGCCAGTTCTTTGGGACTAGCGGGACCCAGCTCCTACGAGCAGTACTTC.

This clonotype has just a few counts. This chain links TRBV7-2 with TRBJ2-5; D not certain. The CDR3 contains 14 residues. Germline lookup yields CDR1 SGHTA and CDR2 FQGNSA. Deletions cut 2 bases from V and 7 bases from J, with 14 bases between. Here the CDR3 reads CASSLIQRLGTQYF. The CDR3 coding sequence is TGTGCCAGCAGCTTAATCCAACGGCTAGGGACCCAGTACTTC.

The J gene is TRBJ1-1, the V gene TRBV5-1, with D hard to call. Trimming took 0 bases from V and 5 from J, leaving 11 bases between them. Germline CDR1 SGHRS, CDR2 YFSETQ. This CDR3 is built from 14 residues. Here the CDR3 reads CASSLGYSPTEAFF. The CDR3 DNA reads as TGCGCCAGCAGCTTGGGCTACAGCCCGACTGAAGCTTTCTTT.

This clonotype was detected many times. The chain uses TRBV12-3 or TRBV12-4 and TRBJ1-2; no firm D call. The germline V and J ends were trimmed by 5 bases and 0 bases, with 13 bases remaining between them. CDR3 length: 15 residues. CDR3 sequence: CASSLTDGANYGYTF. For the CDR3, the DNA is TGTGCCAGCAGTCTTACGGACGGAGCTAACTATGGCTACACCTTC.